Following are 25 T cell receptor beta chains from one sample sequenced in a study of T cell repertoires in cytomegalovirus infection. TCRdb re-called the reads with MiXCR, one entry per CDR3 protein. The sample lists about 830,000 distinct CDR3 sequences, 32% occurring once. These receptors' antigens are unknown. The source material was cultured CD8+ T cells from PBMCs, sampled from culture after CMV antigen stimulation. The receptor source for this set is a human donor in good health (CMV status not recorded). Some clones in this sample may be carry-over from other donors' samples.

CDR3 loop: CASSKDRDEAFF. The CDR3 DNA sequence: TGTGCCAGCAGCAAGGACAGGGACGAAGCTTTCTTT. V and J are TRBV7-1 and TRBJ1-1; TRBD1 aligns across 8 bases. TRBV7-1 is flagged as an ORF with uncertain function. J was trimmed by 8 bases and V by 5 bases; bases with no gene match: 4. The CDR3 has 12 amino acids.

This clonotype has only a few counts. V and J are TRBV27 and TRBJ2-1; 10 bases match TRBD1. The trim removed 2 bases at V and 7 bases at J, leaving 5 bases unmatched. There are 15 residues in the CDR3. Per the germline V gene, CDR1 is MNHEY and CDR2 is SMNVEV (reference sequence). DNA for the CDR3: TGTGCCAGCAGTTTAGTGCGGACAGGGGGGAATGAGCAGTTCTTC. Its translation: CASSLVRTGGNEQFF.

This sequence joins TRBV6-6 and TRBJ1-2; D not resolved. The CDR3 covers 14 residues. The germline V and J ends were trimmed by 2 bases and 4 bases, with 11 bases remaining between them. From germline, CDR1 is MNHNY and CDR2 SVGAGI (reference sequence). Written as DNA, the CDR3 is TGTGCCAGCAGTTACCCGGAGGAAGCCTATGGCTACACCTTC. It is translated as CASSYPEEAYGYTF.

This chain links TRBV15 with TRBJ2-5; a weak D match, TRBD2 (5 bases). Trimming took off 0 bases at V and 2 bases at J, with 13 bases between the two ends. This CDR3 is 16 amino acids long. CDR1 is LNHNV and CDR2 is YYDKDF in the germline V gene (reference sequence). The CDR3: CATSREEVVGQETQYF. As DNA, the CDR3 is TGTGCCACCAGCAGAGAGGAGGTTGTTGGTCAAGAGACCCAGTACTTC.

This clonotype has a handful of counts. The chain combines TRBV3-1 with TRBJ2-5, with TRBD1 as a possible D gene (5 bases). The CDR3 runs 18 residues. With 3 bases removed from V and 2 bases from J, the gap between germline ends came to 22 bases. Germline V gene lookup returns CDR1 LGHDT and CDR2 YNNKEL (reference sequence). Here the CDR3 reads CASSQVTASDKNQETQYF. CDR3 nucleotides: TGTGCCAGCAGCCAGGTAACTGCTTCGGACAAGAATCAAGAGACCCAGTACTTC.

This clonotype has more than one count but fewer than ten. This rearrangement joins TRBV6-2 or TRBV6-3 to TRBJ2-1; D is tentatively TRBD1 or TRBD2 (5 bases each). V was trimmed by 2 bases and J by 7 bases, leaving 18 bases between them. The CDR3 has 16 residues. Germline values: CDR1 MNHEY, CDR2 SVGEGT. The CDR3 is CASSYLLDPRENEQFF. CDR3 coding DNA: TGTGCCAGCAGTTACCTCCTAGACCCCAGGGAGAATGAGCAGTTCTTC.

The chain recombines TRBV7-8 with TRBJ1-1; D ambiguous. Looked up from germline, CDR1 is SGHVS and CDR2 is FQNEAQ. The V end lost 3 bases, the J end lost 4 bases, and 12 bases lay between the germline ends. CDR3 length: 14 amino acids. CDR3 coding DNA: TGTGCCAGCAGCTTTTACCCACCGGGCACTGAAGCTTTCTTT. Amino acids: CASSFYPPGTEAFF.

The table lists this clonotype with a few counts. The genes are TRBV20-1 and TRBJ2-5; 7 positions agree with TRBD2. V trimming: 6 bases; J trimming: 1 base; junction bases outside the gene matches: 5. The CDR3 has 13 amino acids. From germline, CDR1 is DFQATT and CDR2 SNEGSKA (reference sequence). The CDR3 region has the DNA TGCAGTGCGCCCGGGACTATCCAAGAGACCCAGTACTTC. Residues: CSAPGTIQETQYF.

The table lists this clonotype with a few counts. This chain links TRBV3-1 with TRBJ2-5; D unclear. V was clipped by 1 base and J by 0 bases, with 12 bases between them. Germline loops: CDR1 LGHDT, CDR2 YNNKEL (reference sequence). The CDR3 extends over 16 amino acids. The CDR3 region has the DNA TGTGCCAGCAGCCAAGGAGCTGAGGCTCACCAAGAGACCCAGTACTTC. Translation: CASSQGAEAHQETQYF.

This clonotype appeared a few times. This chain links TRBV27 with TRBJ1-2; D might be TRBD1 (5 bases). This CDR3 spans 14 amino acids. The germline gives CDR1 MNHEY, CDR2 SMNVEV (reference sequence). Trimming shortened V by 11 bases and J by 2 bases, and 18 bases separated the two germline ends. In DNA form, the CDR3 reads TGTGCCGCCGGAAGGGACCCTCCGAACTATGGCTACACCTTC. Translation: CAAGRDPPNYGYTF.

A remark on this clonotype: Possible read error: a much larger clone is one base away. The gene calls are TRBV7-6 and TRBJ1-1; TRBD1 matches 8 bases. CDR1 SGHVS and CDR2 FNYEAQ come from the germline V gene. This CDR3 region has 15 residues. The ends lost 4 bases at V and 3 bases at J; junction bases unmatched: 7. CDR3 bases: TGTGCCAGCAGCTCTCCGGAGACAGGGGACACTGAAGCTTTCTTT. Its translation: CASSSPETGDTEAFF.

Only one count was recorded for this clonotype. The rearrangement links TRBV23-1 to TRBJ2-4; D unclear. TRBV23-1 is assigned to the ORF class and has an uncertain function. V was cut by 1 base and J by 4 bases, with 26 bases left in between. This CDR3 has 20 residues. DNA for the CDR3: TGCGCCAGCAGTCAATGGTCGGGTGGCAGCGTGGACGGGCCTAAAAACATTCAGTACTTC. Protein sequence: CASSQWSGGSVDGPKNIQYF.

In regard to this clonotype: One base away lies a much larger clone, so this may be a sequencing read error. No conserved phenylalanine or tryptophan ends this CDR3, so it is likely a read error. The chain combines TRBV7-2 with TRBJ2-1, with 10 bases matching TRBD2. The V segment lost 2 bases and the J segment 10 bases; nucleotides outside the gene matches: 8. Per germline, CDR1 SGHTA and CDR2 FQGNSA. The CDR3 totals 15 residues. This CDR3 is CASSLTQRGGNEQFL. The CDR3 DNA sequence: TGTGCCAGCAGCTTAACCCAGCGGGGGGGTAACGAGCAGTTCCTC.

V usage is TRBV9 and J usage is TRBJ2-7, with a possible D match to TRBD2 (7 bases). The CDR3 loop spans 16 amino acids. Germline V gives CDR1 SGDLS, CDR2 YYNGEE. V lost 4 bases and J 2 bases, leaving 19 bases between the germline ends. In DNA, the CDR3 is TGTGCCAGCAGCCCCGAGGGGGGGGCAGCGGCCTACGAGCAGTACTTC. Encoded protein: CASSPEGGAAAYEQYF.

The rearrangement joins TRBV6-2 or TRBV6-3 to TRBJ2-1; 9 bases are a match to TRBD1. Germline CDR1 reads MNHEY; CDR2 reads SVGEGT. V lost 6 bases and J lost 8; bases outside the gene matches: 5. The CDR3 has 13 amino acids. The CDR3 spells CASRTTGGDEQFF. DNA for the CDR3: TGTGCCAGCAGGACTACAGGGGGCGATGAGCAGTTCTTC.

In this sample, this clonotype turned up a few times. This CDR3 reads CASSYSEYRGLNYGYTF. CDR3 nucleotides: TGTGCCAGCAGTTACTCGGAATACAGGGGGCTTAACTATGGCTACACCTTC. The V and J genes are TRBV6-2 or TRBV6-3 and TRBJ1-2; TRBD1 matches at 9 bases. Trimming took 0 bases from V and 1 from J; bases not matched to a gene: 6. Germline V lookup: CDR1 MNHEY, CDR2 SVGEGT. The CDR3 spans 17 residues.

This clonotype was detected ten times or more. The genes are TRBV7-6 and TRBJ2-1, with D unresolved. V gave up 5 bases and J gave up 9 bases, with 11 bases separating them. The CDR3 runs to 12 residues. Germline loops: CDR1 SGHVS, CDR2 FNYEAQ. CDR3 nucleotides: TGTGCCAGCAGCCCTCCAGGCGGTGAGCAGTTCTTC. Its protein product is CASSPPGGEQFF.

This clonotype appeared a few times. V is TRBV5-5 and J is TRBJ2-7, with a tentative D call TRBD2 (6 bases). Germline CDR1 and CDR2: SGHKS and YYEKEE (reference sequence). Trimming shortened V by 4 bases and J by 2 bases, and 19 bases separated the two germline ends. CDR3 size: 16 residues. The CDR3 sequence: CASSPGAGIPTYEQYF. The CDR3 nucleotides are TGTGCCAGCAGCCCCGGGGCGGGGATACCAACCTACGAGCAGTACTTC.

The chain couples TRBV29-1 to TRBJ2-7, with 7 nucleotides matching TRBD1. The V and J ends lost 4 bases and 7 bases, in that order; junction bases with no gene match: 13. Germline values: CDR1 SQVTM, CDR2 ANQGSEA. This CDR3 region has 14 residues. The CDR3 loop is CSVVWGRGPGEQYF. In nucleotides, the CDR3 is TGCAGCGTTGTGTGGGGTAGGGGGCCCGGTGAGCAGTACTTC.

The sample holds a few counts of this clonotype. V usage is TRBV24-1 and J usage is TRBJ2-3; 10 nucleotides match TRBD2. CDR1 KGHDR and CDR2 SFDVKD come from the germline V gene. The V segment lost 4 bases and the J segment 2 bases; nucleotides outside the gene matches: 2. The CDR3 is 15 amino acids. The CDR3 sequence: CATSELAGTTDTQYF. The CDR3 DNA is TGTGCCACCAGTGAACTAGCGGGGACCACAGATACGCAGTATTTT.

V and J are TRBV13 and TRBJ1-1; D remains unclear. Trimming shortened V by 0 bases and J by 2 bases, and 10 bases separated the two germline ends. This CDR3 spans 15 amino acids. Germline V gene sequence: CDR1 PRHDT, CDR2 FYEKMQ (reference sequence). The CDR3 nucleotides read TGTGCCAGCAGCTTAGGGTCCCTCCGAAACACTGAAGCTTTCTTT. Protein: CASSLGSLRNTEAFF.

V gene TRBV19 combines with J gene TRBJ2-1, with D perhaps given as TRBD1 or TRBD2 (5 bases each). V lost 5 bases and J 7 bases, leaving 12 bases between the germline ends. The V gene's germline CDR1 is LNHDA and CDR2 SQIVND (reference sequence). CDR3 length: 13 residues. CDR3 protein: CASSGGRINEQFF. The CDR3 coding sequence is TGTGCCAGTAGTGGGGGACGGATTAATGAGCAGTTCTTC.

The chain links TRBV20-1 to TRBJ2-3, with TRBD2 as a possible D gene (6 bases). The CDR3 sequence is 13 residues long. The V gene lost 7 bases and the J gene lost 2 bases, with 13 bases spanning the gap. Looked up from germline, CDR1 is DFQATT and CDR2 is SNEGSKA (reference sequence). CDR3 loop: CSVQGLHTDTQYF. The CDR3 region has the DNA TGCAGTGTTCAGGGACTCCACACAGATACGCAGTATTTT.

This clonotype was detected only a few times. V is TRBV7-6 and J is TRBJ2-5; possibly TRBD1 for D (5 bases). Germline lookup yields CDR1 SGHVS and CDR2 FNYEAQ. This CDR3 has 15 amino acids. Trimming removed 0 bases at V and 5 bases at J, with 13 bases between. CDR3 sequence: CASSLAKGPGETQYF. The CDR3 DNA reads as TGTGCCAGCAGCTTAGCTAAGGGGCCCGGGGAGACCCAGTACTTC.

This chain connects TRBV6-8 to TRBJ2-1; TRBD2 matches at 12 bases. CDR3 length equals 17 residues. The germline gives CDR1 MNHGY, CDR2 SAAAGT. V lost 0 bases to trimming and J lost 3 bases; unmatched junction nucleotides: 3. This CDR3 is CASSYSPSGGDYNEQFF. CDR3 DNA sequence: TGTGCCAGCAGTTACTCACCTAGCGGGGGGGACTACAATGAGCAGTTCTTC.